This record concerns one TCR beta chain sequence. Its specificity is not known. The sample comes from a study of a mutant IDH1 vaccine in newly diagnosed glioma. Overall study: The first vaccination came 4-6 weeks after radiotherapy alone, or with temozolomide cycles. Sex among treated patients split 62.5% male, around 38% female; mean age was around 40 years. Overall study results and limits: Shifts in the top peripheral T cell clonotypes seemed unrelated to pseudoprogression.

The time point denotes: week 11, during vaccination. The content of each vaccine dose was 300 ug of mutant IDH1 20-mer peptide, and topical imiquimod accompanied it. Donors had new IDH1-mutant astrocytomas of WHO grade 3 or 4 (ATRX-lost). V dropped 7 bases and J dropped 4 bases, with 10 bases sitting between them. CDR3 size: 12 residues. The germline CDR1 and CDR2 sequences are MDHEN and SYDVKM. Here immunoSEQ multiplex PCR was the method, and the copy in TCRdb shows in-frame clones only, minus some. The sample consists of tens of thousands of clones, over 70% of them appearing once. The chain couples TRBV28 to TRBJ1-1; D is undetermined. The sample was PBMCs, taken from a glioma patient whose treatment included an IDH1 peptide vaccine. The clonotype was recovered from a man between 45 and 60 years old with glioma. The DNA of the CDR3 is TGTGCCAGCACTCTGGCTGGCACTGAAGCTTTCTTT. It codes for CASTLAGTEAFF.